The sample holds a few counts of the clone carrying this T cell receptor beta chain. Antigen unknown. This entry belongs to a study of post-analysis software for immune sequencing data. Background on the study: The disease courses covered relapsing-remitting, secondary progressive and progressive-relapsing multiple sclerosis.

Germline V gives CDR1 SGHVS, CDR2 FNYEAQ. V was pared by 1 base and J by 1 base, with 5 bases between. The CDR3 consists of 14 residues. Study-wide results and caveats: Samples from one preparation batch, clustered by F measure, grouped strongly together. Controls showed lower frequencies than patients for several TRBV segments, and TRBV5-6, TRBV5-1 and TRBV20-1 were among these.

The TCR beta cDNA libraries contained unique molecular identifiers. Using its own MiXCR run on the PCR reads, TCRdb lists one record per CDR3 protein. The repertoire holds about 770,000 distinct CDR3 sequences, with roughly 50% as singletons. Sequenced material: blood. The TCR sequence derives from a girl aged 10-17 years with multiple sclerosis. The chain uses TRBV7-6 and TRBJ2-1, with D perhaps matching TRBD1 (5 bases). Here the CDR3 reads CASSLGQSYNEQFF. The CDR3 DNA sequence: TGTGCCAGCAGCTTAGGACAGTCCTACAATGAGCAGTTCTTC. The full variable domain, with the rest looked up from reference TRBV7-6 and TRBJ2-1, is GAGVSQSPRYKVTKRGQDVALRCDPISGHVSLYWYRQALGQGPEFLTYFNYEAQQDKSGLPNDRFSAERPEGSISTLTIQRTEQRDSAMYRCASSLGQSYNEQFFGPGTRLTVL.